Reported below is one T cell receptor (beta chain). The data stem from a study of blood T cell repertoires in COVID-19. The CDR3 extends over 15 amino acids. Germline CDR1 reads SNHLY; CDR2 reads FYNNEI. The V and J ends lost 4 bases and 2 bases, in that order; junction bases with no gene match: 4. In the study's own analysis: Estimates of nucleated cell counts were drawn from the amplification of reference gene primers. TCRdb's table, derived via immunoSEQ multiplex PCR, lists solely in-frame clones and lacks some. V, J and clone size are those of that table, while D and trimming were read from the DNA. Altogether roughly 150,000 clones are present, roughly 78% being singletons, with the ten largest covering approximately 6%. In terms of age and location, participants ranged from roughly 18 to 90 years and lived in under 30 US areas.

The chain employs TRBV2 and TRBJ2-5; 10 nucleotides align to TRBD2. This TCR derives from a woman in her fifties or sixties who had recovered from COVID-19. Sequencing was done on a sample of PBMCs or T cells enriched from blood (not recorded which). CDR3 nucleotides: TGTGCCAGCAGTGGGAGTAGCGGGGGGCAAGAGACCCAGTACTTC. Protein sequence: CASSGSSGGQETQYF.